The 22 T cell receptor beta chains reported below all come from one sample, sequenced in a study of blood T cell repertoires in COVID-19. TCRdb's copy holds only in-frame clones and misses some; the assay was immunoSEQ multiplex PCR. This repertoire shows 35,000 to 45,000 clones, 78% found once; its top ten account for about 33%. The source material was peripheral blood. The receptors were gathered from a man aged 55 to 70 with acute or convalescent COVID-19.

The chain carries TRBV3-1 (or the pseudogene TRBV3-2) and TRBJ2-5, with TRBD2 identical over 8 bases. The CDR3 extends over 14 amino acids. V lost 4 bases to trimming and J lost 3 bases; unmatched junction nucleotides: 4. Germline CDR1 and CDR2: LGHDT and YNNKEL (reference sequence). For the CDR3, the DNA is TGTGCCAGCAGCCGCGGCGGGAGGAAAGAGACCCAGTACTTC. Its translation is CASSRGGRKETQYF.

A few counts support this clone. The J gene is TRBJ2-7, the V gene TRBV5-5; 9 bases are shared with TRBD1. The ends lost 3 bases at V and 6 bases at J; junction bases unmatched: 10. The CDR3 runs 15 residues. Per the germline V gene, CDR1 is SGHKS and CDR2 is YYEKEE (reference sequence). DNA for the CDR3: TGTGCCAGCAGCTGGCCGGGACAGGGTCGACGCGAGCAGTACTTC. This gives the protein CASSWPGQGRREQYF.

The CDR3 DNA is TGCGCCAGCAGCCTATCTAGGACTAGCGGGGGCTACGAGCAGTACTTC. It encodes CASSLSRTSGGYEQYF. The gene calls are TRBV4-1 and TRBJ2-7; 13 bases are shared with TRBD2. Trimming at V came to 4 bases and at J to 3 bases, leaving 6 bases not matched to a gene. The germline gives CDR1 MGHRA, CDR2 YSYEKL. CDR3 size: 16 residues.

The chain carries TRBV9 and TRBJ2-1, with 11 bases fitting TRBD2. The CDR3 spans 21 residues. J was trimmed by 4 bases and V by 1 base; bases with no gene match: 19. Germline CDR1 SGDLS, CDR2 YYNGEE. The CDR3 nucleotides are TGTGCCAGCAGCGTAATGGACGTAAGGGGCACTGGGACTAGCGGATACAATGAGCAGTTCTTC. Translating gives CASSVMDVRGTGTSGYNEQFF.

V is TRBV29-1 and J is TRBJ2-3; 10 bases line up with TRBD1. Germline V gene data show CDR1 as SQVTM and CDR2 as ANQGSEA. V lost 4 bases, J lost 4 bases, and 5 bases stayed unmatched. The CDR3 spans 14 residues. This CDR3 is CSVAGTGDPDTQYF. CDR3 nucleotide sequence: TGCAGCGTTGCCGGGACAGGGGACCCAGATACGCAGTATTTT.

V is TRBV5-1 and J is TRBJ2-7; 10 bases match TRBD1. The CDR3 consists of 15 residues. CDR1 and CDR2 from the germline V gene are SGHRS and YFSETQ. With 4 bases clipped from V and 4 bases from J, the junction kept 8 bases outside the gene matches. The CDR3: CASSNAGTGDYEQYF. The CDR3 DNA reads as TGCGCCAGCAGCAACGCCGGGACAGGGGATTACGAGCAGTACTTC.

The chain is built from TRBV4-3 and TRBJ2-1, with TRBD1 identical over 8 bases. The CDR3 is 15 amino acids. Germline V gene lookup returns CDR1 LGHNA and CDR2 YSLEER. V trimming: 0 bases; J trimming: 9 bases; junction bases outside the gene matches: 7. The CDR3 DNA reads as TGCGCCAGCAGCCAAGACTCCCCAGGGGGCGGTGAGCAGTTCTTC. Translation: CASSQDSPGGGEQFF.

The genes are TRBV19 and TRBJ1-1, with D perhaps TRBD1 (6 bases). The CDR3 runs to 17 residues. Trimming cost V 1 base and J 0 bases, with 15 bases left between them. Germline CDR1 is LNHDA and CDR2 is SQIVND (reference sequence). CDR3: CASSIGAGAFMNTEAFF. The CDR3 bases are TGTGCCAGTAGTATAGGGGCAGGGGCCTTCATGAACACTGAAGCTTTCTTT. Looking up the rest from reference TRBV19 and TRBJ1-1 gives the full variable domain: DGGITQSPKYLFRKEGQNVTLSCEQNLNHDAMYWYRQDPGQGLRLIYYSQIVNDFQKGDIAEGYSVSREKKESFPLTVTSAQKNPTAFYLCASSIGAGAFMNTEAFFGQGTRLTVV.

The chain recombines TRBV2 with TRBJ1-1; no clear D gene. Germline CDR1 is SNHLY and CDR2 is FYNNEI. The CDR3 covers 15 residues. Trimming stripped 7 bases from V and 0 bases from J, with 15 bases between. CDR3 DNA: TGTGCCAGCACTAACCGGGTGGTTTTGAACACTGAAGCTTTCTTT. Translation: CASTNRVVLNTEAFF. The full variable domain, in which reference TRBV2 and TRBJ1-1 provide the parts outside the CDR3, is EPEVTQTPSHQVTQMGQEVILRCVPISNHLYFYWYRQILGQKVEFLVSFYNNEISEKSEIFDDQFSVERPDGSNFTLKIRSTKLEDSAMYFCASTNRVVLNTEAFFGQGTRLTVV.

This chain uses TRBV19 with TRBJ2-7, with 9 bases identical to TRBD1. Germline CDR1 is LNHDA and CDR2 is SQIVND (reference sequence). J gave up 6 bases and V 6 bases, and 12 bases lay outside the gene matches. The CDR3 has 15 residues. The CDR3 DNA reads TGTGCCAGTAGGGAACCGGGACAGGGTAACGGCGAGCAGTACTTC. It encodes CASREPGQGNGEQYF.

The genes are TRBV9 and TRBJ2-1, with 11 bases that match TRBD2. The CDR3 runs 15 residues. Germline-derived CDR1 and CDR2 are SGDLS and YYNGEE. V was pared by 4 bases and J by 4 bases, with 4 bases of the junction left unmatched. This CDR3 is CASSSRLAGYNEQFF. CDR3 in DNA: TGTGCCAGCAGCTCGAGACTAGCGGGATACAATGAGCAGTTCTTC.

The chain joins TRBV5-5 to TRBJ1-1; D is unresolved. Trimming removed 0 bases from V and 4 bases from J, with 10 bases in between. This CDR3 has 14 residues. Germline V gene data show CDR1 as SGHKS and CDR2 as YYEKEE (reference sequence). In DNA, the CDR3 is TGTGCCAGCAGCTTGGAAGGTTGGGCCACTGAAGCTTTCTTT. Its translation: CASSLEGWATEAFF.

V gene TRBV5-1 combines with J gene TRBJ1-1, with D unresolved. The CDR3 loop spans 14 amino acids. Trimming cost V 2 bases and J 3 bases, with 11 bases left between them. CDR1 SGHRS and CDR2 YFSETQ come from the germline V gene. This CDR3 reads CASSLLPRDTEAFF. The CDR3 DNA sequence: TGCGCCAGCAGCTTATTACCTAGAGACACTGAAGCTTTCTTT. Based on the CDR3 plus reference TRBV5-1 and TRBJ1-1, the full variable domain is KAGVTQTPRYLIKTRGQQVTLSCSPISGHRSVSWYQQTPGQGLQFLFEYFSETQRNKGNFPGRFSGRQFSNSRSEMNVSTLELGDSALYLCASSLLPRDTEAFFGQGTRLTVV.

The chain couples TRBV5-5 to TRBJ2-7; 8 nucleotides match TRBD1. CDR1 is SGHKS and CDR2 is YYEKEE in the germline V gene (reference sequence). J was trimmed by 3 bases and V by 1 base; bases with no gene match: 9. The CDR3 extends over 16 amino acids. This CDR3 reads CASSLTSGTGNYEQYF. Here the CDR3 DNA reads TGTGCCAGCAGCTTGACCTCCGGGACAGGCAACTACGAGCAGTACTTC.

This sequence joins TRBV29-1 and TRBJ2-2; D perhaps matches TRBD1 (7 bases). This CDR3 contains 15 residues. Germline CDR1 is SQVTM and CDR2 is ANQGSEA. Trimming removed 7 bases at V and 2 bases at J, with 17 bases between. In nucleotides, the CDR3 is TGCAGCGCCTCCGGAGGGGGCTCAAACACCGGGGAGCTGTTTTTT. Translation gives CSASGGGSNTGELFF.

The gene calls are TRBV11-3 and TRBJ2-7; 9 nucleotides line up with TRBD1. This CDR3 has 17 amino acids. Unmatched junction bases numbered 11, after V lost 2 bases and J lost 3 bases. Germline V lookup: CDR1 SGHNT, CDR2 YENEEA. The CDR3 DNA reads TGTGCCAGCAGCTTACAAAACTCCGGGACAGGGTTCTACGAGCAGTACTTC. It specifies CASSLQNSGTGFYEQYF.

This clone has just one count. The chain is built from TRBV7-2 and TRBJ2-3; D uncertain. The V end was cut by 5 bases, the J end by 5 bases, with 23 bases between. Per the germline V gene, CDR1 is SGHTA and CDR2 is FQGNSA. CDR3 size: 17 residues. The chain's CDR3 is CASSPPLAARIGDTQYF. The CDR3 region has the DNA TGTGCCAGCAGCCCGCCATTGGCGGCTAGGATCGGAGATACGCAGTATTTT.

The rearrangement uses TRBV11-2 and TRBJ2-7; TRBD1 might be the D (5 bases). This CDR3 comprises 15 residues. V lost 1 base to trimming and J lost 1 base, with 11 bases between them. Germline lookup yields CDR1 SGHAT and CDR2 FQNNGV. The CDR3 nucleotides are TGTGCCAGCAGCTTAGTCAGCCAGGGTTCCTACGAGCAGTACTTC. Encoded protein: CASSLVSQGSYEQYF.

This CDR3 is CASSLSLSSYEQYF. DNA of the CDR3: TGTGCCAGCAGCTTATCGCTCAGTTCCTACGAGCAGTACTTC. The genes are TRBV7-2 and TRBJ2-7; D unresolved. V lost 2 bases and J lost 1, with 9 bases in between. The germline CDR1 and CDR2 sequences are SGHTA and FQGNSA. The CDR3 runs to 14 residues.

This chain links TRBV7-9 with TRBJ2-1; 12 bases are a match to TRBD2. The CDR3 covers 16 residues. V shed 7 bases, J shed 7 bases, and the junction held 11 bases outside the gene matches. Looked up from germline, CDR1 is SEHNR and CDR2 is FQNEAQ (reference sequence). The CDR3 protein is CASTPSLAGGPNEQFF. CDR3 DNA sequence: TGTGCCAGCACCCCATCCCTAGCGGGAGGGCCGAATGAGCAGTTCTTC.

The genes are TRBV6-1 and TRBJ2-7; D may be TRBD1 (5 bases). Germline assignment: CDR1 MNHNS and CDR2 SASEGT. Trimming cost V 1 base and J 4 bases, with 5 bases left between them. This CDR3 contains 12 residues. This CDR3 reads CASSEEGYEQYF. CDR3 bases: TGTGCCAGCAGTGAAGAGGGGTACGAGCAGTACTTC.

The V call is TRBV9, the J call TRBJ2-3, with D possibly matching TRBD2 (5 bases). Germline V gene lookup returns CDR1 SGDLS and CDR2 YYNGEE. This CDR3 spans 13 amino acids. V was pared by 5 bases and J by 2 bases, with 9 bases between. The CDR3 nucleotides are TGTGCCAGCAGGATTGGACTCACAGATACGCAGTATTTT. Encoded protein: CASRIGLTDTQYF.